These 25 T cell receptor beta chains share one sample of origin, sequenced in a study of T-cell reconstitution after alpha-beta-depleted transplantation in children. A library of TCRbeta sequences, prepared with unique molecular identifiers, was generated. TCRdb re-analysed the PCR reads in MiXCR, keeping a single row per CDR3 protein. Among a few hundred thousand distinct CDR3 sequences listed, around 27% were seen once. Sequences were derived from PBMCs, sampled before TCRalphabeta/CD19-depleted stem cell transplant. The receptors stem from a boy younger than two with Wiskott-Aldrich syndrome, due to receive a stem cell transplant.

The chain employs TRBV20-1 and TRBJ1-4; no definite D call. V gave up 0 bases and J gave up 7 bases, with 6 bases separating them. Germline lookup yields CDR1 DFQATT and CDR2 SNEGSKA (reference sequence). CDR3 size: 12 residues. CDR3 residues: CSARDPPEKLFF. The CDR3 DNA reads TGCAGTGCTAGAGATCCCCCTGAAAAACTGTTTTTT.

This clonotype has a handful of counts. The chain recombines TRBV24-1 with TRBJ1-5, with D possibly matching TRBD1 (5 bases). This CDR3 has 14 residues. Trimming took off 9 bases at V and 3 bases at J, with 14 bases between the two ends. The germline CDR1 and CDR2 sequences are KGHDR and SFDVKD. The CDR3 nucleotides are TGTGCCACCTTTCCGGGGGTGTACAATCAGCCCCAGCATTTT. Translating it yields CATFPGVYNQPQHF.

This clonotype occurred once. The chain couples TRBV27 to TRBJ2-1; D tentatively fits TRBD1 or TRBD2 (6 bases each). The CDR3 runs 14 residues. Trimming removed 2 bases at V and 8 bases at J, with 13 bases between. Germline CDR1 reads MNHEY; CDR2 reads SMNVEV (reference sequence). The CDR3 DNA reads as TGTGCCAGCAGTTTAATCGGGGGCGTGTATGAGCAGTTCTTC. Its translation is CASSLIGGVYEQFF.

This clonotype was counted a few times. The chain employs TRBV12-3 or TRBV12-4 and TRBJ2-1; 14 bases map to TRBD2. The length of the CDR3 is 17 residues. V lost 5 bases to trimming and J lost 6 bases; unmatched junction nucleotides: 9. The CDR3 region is CASSLGLAGVVANEQFF. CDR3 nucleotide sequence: TGTGCCAGCAGTCTGGGACTAGCGGGAGTAGTGGCCAATGAGCAGTTCTTC.

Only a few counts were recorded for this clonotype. CDR3 protein: CASSSGTPSYNEQFF. Written as DNA, the CDR3 is TGCGCCAGCAGCTCCGGGACGCCTTCCTACAATGAGCAGTTCTTC. The chain is built from TRBV5-1 and TRBJ2-1; either TRBD1 or TRBD2 may fit D (5 bases each). The CDR3 spans 15 residues. Trimming took 3 bases from V and 1 from J, leaving 11 bases between them. The germline V gene encodes CDR1 SGHRS and CDR2 YFSETQ.

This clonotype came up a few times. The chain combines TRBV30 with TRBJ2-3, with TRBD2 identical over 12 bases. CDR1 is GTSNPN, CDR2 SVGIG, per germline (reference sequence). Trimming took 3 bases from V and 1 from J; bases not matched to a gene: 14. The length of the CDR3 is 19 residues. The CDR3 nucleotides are TGTGCCTGGAGCCGTATTACGCTAGCGGGGGGGAGAGGCACAGATACGCAGTATTTT. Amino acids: CAWSRITLAGGRGTDTQYF. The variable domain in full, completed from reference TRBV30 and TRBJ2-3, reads SQTIHQWPATLVQPVGSPLSLECTVEGTSNPNLYWYRQAAGRGLQLLFYSVGIGQISSEVPQNLSASRPQDRQFILSSKKLLLSDSGFYLCAWSRITLAGGRGTDTQYFGPGTRLTVL.

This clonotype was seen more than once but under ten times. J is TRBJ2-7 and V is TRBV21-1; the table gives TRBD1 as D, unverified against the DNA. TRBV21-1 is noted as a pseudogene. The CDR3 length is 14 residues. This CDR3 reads CASRGGRGSYEQYF. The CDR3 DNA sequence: TGTGCCAGCAGGGGGGGTCGGGGGTCCTACGAGCAGTACTTC.

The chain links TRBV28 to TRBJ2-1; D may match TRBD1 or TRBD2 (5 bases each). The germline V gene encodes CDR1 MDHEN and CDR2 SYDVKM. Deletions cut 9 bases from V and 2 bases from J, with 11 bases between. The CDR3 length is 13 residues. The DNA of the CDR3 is TGTGCCAGTTGGGGGAAGGCCTACAATGAGCAGTTCTTC. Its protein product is CASWGKAYNEQFF.

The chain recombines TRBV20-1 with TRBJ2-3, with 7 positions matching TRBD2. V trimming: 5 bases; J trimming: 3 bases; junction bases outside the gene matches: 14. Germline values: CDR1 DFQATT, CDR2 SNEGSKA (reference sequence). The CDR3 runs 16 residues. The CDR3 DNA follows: TGCAGTGCTCCTCCGGCAGCGGGGCCAGGGACAGATACGCAGTATTTT. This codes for CSAPPAAGPGTDTQYF.

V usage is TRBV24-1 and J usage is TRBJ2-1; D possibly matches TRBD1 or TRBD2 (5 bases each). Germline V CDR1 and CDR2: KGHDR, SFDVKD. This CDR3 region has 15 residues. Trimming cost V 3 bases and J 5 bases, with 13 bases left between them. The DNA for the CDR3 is TGTGCCACCAGTGATGCCGGGACCAAAGACAATGAGCAGTTCTTC. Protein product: CATSDAGTKDNEQFF.

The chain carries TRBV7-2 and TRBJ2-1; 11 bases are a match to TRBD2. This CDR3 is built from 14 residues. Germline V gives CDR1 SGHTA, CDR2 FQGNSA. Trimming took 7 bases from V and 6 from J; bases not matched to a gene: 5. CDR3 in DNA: TGTGCCAGCATTACTAGCGGGAGCCCCAATGAGCAGTTCTTC. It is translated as CASITSGSPNEQFF.

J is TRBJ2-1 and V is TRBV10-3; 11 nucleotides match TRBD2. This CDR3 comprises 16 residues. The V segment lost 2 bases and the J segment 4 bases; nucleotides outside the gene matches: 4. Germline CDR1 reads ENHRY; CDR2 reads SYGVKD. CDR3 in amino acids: CAISEETSGIYNEQFF. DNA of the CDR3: TGTGCCATCAGTGAGGAGACTAGCGGGATTTACAATGAGCAGTTCTTC.

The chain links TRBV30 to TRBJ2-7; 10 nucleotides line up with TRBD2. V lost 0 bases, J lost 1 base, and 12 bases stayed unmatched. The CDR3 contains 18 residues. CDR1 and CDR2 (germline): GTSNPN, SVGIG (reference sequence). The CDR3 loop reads CAWSVLAGDLPLSYEQYF. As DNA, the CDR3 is TGTGCCTGGAGTGTCCTAGCGGGAGACCTTCCCCTTTCCTACGAGCAGTACTTC.

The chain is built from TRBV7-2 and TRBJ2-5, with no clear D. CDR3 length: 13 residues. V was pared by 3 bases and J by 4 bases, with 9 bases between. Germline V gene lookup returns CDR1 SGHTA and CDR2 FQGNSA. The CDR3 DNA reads TGTGCCAGCAGCTTTACAGAGGTAGAGACCCAGTACTTC. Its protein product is CASSFTEVETQYF.

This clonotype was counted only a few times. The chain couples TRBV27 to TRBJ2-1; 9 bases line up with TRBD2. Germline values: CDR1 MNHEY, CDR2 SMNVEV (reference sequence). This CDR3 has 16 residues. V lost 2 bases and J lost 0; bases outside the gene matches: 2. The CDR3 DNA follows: TGTGCCAGCAGTTTAGGACTAGCGCGCTCCTACAATGAGCAGTTCTTC. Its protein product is CASSLGLARSYNEQFF.

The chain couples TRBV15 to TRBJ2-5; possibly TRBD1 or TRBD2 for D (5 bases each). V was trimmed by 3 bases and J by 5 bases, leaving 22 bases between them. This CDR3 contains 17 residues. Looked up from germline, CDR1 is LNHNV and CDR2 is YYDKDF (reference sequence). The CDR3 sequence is CATSSDLRGLPLETQYF. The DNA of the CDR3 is TGTGCCACCAGCAGCGACCTCCGGGGCCTTCCCCTGGAGACCCAGTACTTC.

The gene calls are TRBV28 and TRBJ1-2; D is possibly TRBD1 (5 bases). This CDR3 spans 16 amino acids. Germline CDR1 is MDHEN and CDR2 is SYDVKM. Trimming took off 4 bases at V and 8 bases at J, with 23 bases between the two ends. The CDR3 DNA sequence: TGTGCCAGCAGTTCCACTCCGGGACGGACCTCCAGGGGCTACACCTTC. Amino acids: CASSSTPGRTSRGYTF.

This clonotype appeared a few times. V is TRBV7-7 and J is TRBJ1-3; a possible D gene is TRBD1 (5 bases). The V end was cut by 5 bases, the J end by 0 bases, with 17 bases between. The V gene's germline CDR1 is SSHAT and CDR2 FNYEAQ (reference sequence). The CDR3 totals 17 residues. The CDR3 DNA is TGTGCCAGCAGCCCCTTGCGGGACCAGGGCTCTGGAAACACCATATATTTT. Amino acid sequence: CASSPLRDQGSGNTIYF.

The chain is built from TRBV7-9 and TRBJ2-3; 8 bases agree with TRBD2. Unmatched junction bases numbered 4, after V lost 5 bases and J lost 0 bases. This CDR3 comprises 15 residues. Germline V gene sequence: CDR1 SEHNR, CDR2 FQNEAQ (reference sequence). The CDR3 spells CASSRAGVSTDTQYF. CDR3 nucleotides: TGTGCCAGCAGCCGAGCGGGGGTGAGCACAGATACGCAGTATTTT.

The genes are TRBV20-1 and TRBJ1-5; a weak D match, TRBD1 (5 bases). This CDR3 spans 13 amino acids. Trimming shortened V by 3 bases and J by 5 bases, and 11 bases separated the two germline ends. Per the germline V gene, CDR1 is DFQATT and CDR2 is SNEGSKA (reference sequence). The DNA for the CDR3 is TGCAGTGCTAGGGCCAGGGTTGATCAGCCCCAGCATTTT. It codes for CSARARVDQPQHF.

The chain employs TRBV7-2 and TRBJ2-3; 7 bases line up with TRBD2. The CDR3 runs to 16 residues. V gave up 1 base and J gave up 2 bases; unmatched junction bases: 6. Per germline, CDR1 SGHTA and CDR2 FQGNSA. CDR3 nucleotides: TGTGCCAGCAGCTTAGTCCCCCTAGCGGTCACAGATACGCAGTATTTT. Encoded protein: CASSLVPLAVTDTQYF.

The CDR3 sequence is CSASPGTGGVEQYF. The DNA of the CDR3 is TGCAGTGCTAGTCCCGGGACAGGGGGCGTCGAGCAGTACTTC. V is TRBV20-1 and J is TRBJ2-7, with 12 bases lining up with TRBD1. Trimming at V came to 3 bases and at J to 6 bases, leaving 6 bases not matched to a gene. This CDR3 is built from 14 residues. Per the germline V gene, CDR1 is DFQATT and CDR2 is SNEGSKA (reference sequence).

The CDR3 protein is CASRGEGDTDTQYF. The CDR3 nucleotides read TGCGCCAGCAGAGGTGAGGGGGACACAGATACGCAGTATTTT. This sequence joins TRBV5-1 and TRBJ2-3, with D possibly matching TRBD1 (6 bases). Germline loops: CDR1 SGHRS, CDR2 YFSETQ. Deletions cut 5 bases from V and 2 bases from J, with 12 bases between. The CDR3 runs 14 residues.

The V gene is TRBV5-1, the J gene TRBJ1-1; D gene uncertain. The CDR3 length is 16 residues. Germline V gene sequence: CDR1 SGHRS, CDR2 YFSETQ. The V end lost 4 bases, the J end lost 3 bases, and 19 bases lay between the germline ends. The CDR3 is CASSHAGEQWDTEAFF. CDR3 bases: TGCGCCAGCAGCCACGCCGGGGAACAGTGGGACACTGAAGCTTTCTTT.

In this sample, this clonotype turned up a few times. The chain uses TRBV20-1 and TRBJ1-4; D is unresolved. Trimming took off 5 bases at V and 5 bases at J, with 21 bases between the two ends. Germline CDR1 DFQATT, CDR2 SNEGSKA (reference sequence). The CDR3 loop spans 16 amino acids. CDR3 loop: CSARAPLATINEKLFF. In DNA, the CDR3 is TGCAGTGCTCGAGCCCCCTTGGCTACGATCAATGAAAAACTGTTTTTT.